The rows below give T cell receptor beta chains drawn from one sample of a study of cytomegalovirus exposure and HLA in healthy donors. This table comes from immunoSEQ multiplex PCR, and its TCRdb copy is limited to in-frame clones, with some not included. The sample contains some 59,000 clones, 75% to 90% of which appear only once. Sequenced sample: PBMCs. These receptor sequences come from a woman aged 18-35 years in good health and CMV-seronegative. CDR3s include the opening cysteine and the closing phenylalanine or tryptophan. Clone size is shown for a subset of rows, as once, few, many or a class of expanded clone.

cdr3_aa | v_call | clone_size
CASSLGTANTGELFF | TRBV5-6 | .
CASRPPGQHNEKLFF | TRBV28 | .
CASSERGGGAYNEQFF | TRBV6-1 | .
CASSQLYAGPKKGAFF | TRBV4-1 | .
CASSQEHRGFGELFF | TRBV4-3 | .
CASSPDGGGRTDTQYF | TRBV9 | .
CASSYTRRDRHYGYTF | TRBV6-5 | once
CASSEARGVSPLHF | TRBV6-1 | .
CASSFGLAGTYSEQYF | TRBV7-9 | .
CASSARQGARDEQFF | TRBV6-1 | once
CSVEASRGEQYF | TRBV29-1 | .
CASSEWSANTGELFF | TRBV6-1 | .
CASSHVGTDYEQYF | TRBV4-1 | .
CASSQGSVNTEAFF | TRBV14 | .
CASRGRRQETQYF | TRBV6-5 | .
CASGGMGEVELFF | TRBV2 | .
CASSASGTGETEAFF | TRBV9 | .
CASSYSGGVSYEQYF | TRBV6-7 | .
CASTKLGANYGYTF | TRBV27 | .
CASTSQGGAGYTF | TRBV6-1 | .